The TCR beta chain described here comes from a study of blood T cell repertoires in COVID-19. J gave up 2 bases and V 5 bases, and 12 bases lay outside the gene matches. Looked up from germline, CDR1 is SEHNR and CDR2 is FQNEAQ (reference sequence). The CDR3 covers 16 residues. Study processing details: Estimation of nucleated cell counts relied on the amplification of reference gene primers. The data were produced by immunoSEQ multiplex PCR, yet TCRdb's version contains in-frame clones alone and is incomplete. The V and J calls and clone size come from that table; D and trimming were worked out from the DNA. The data hold under 150,000 clones, with about four fifths observed a single time.

The chain couples TRBV7-9 to TRBJ2-7; 7 bases agree with TRBD1. Sequencing was carried out using peripheral blood. This TCR was recovered from a woman in her sixties with acute or convalescent COVID-19. Written as DNA, the CDR3 is TGTGCCAGCAGCCCTAGACCGGGACAGAGGGCCTACGAGCAGTACTTC. Residues: CASSPRPGQRAYEQYF.